The table lists the clone carrying this T cell receptor (beta chain) with a few counts. The antigen is not known. TCRB transcripts that were expressed got sequenced, as all of the isolated RNA had been reverse transcribed. The data were produced by immunoSEQ multiplex PCR, yet TCRdb's version contains in-frame clones alone and is incomplete. The table records approximately 330,000 clones, roughly 9.6% of them present only once. This sample is part of a study of beta chain features in type 1 diabetes. Study-wide findings and caveats: Among all four CD4+ subsets, Type 1 diabetes patients had TCRB CDR3s that were moderately but significantly shorter.

V trimming: 3 bases; J trimming: 5 bases; junction bases outside the gene matches: 11. Germline V gene lookup returns CDR1 SGDLS and CDR2 YYNGEE. CDR3 length: 16 amino acids. Markers CD45RO/CCR7/CD25/CD127/CD95/CD27 served to sort CD4+ naive, central memory, regulatory and stem cell-like memory cells. The clonotype was recovered from a woman in her thirties in good health. The chain joins TRBV9 to TRBJ1-1; the match to TRBD1 covers 9 bases. Sequencing was carried out using naive CD4+ T cells from blood. DNA of the CDR3: TGTGCCAGCAGCGCGAACACAGGGGGCTGGGTAACTGAAGCTTTCTTT. Translated, it gives CASSANTGGWVTEAFF.